Each of the 16 T cell receptor beta chains below was sequenced from the same sample in a study of CD8+ T cells in alopecia areata listed by TCRdb under 2018. Library prep was done by the immunoSEQ multiplex PCR assay. To provide template for TCR sequencing, every sample had RNA extracted and reverse transcribed into cDNA. What TCRdb holds here is the immuneACCESS table cut down to in-frame rearrangements. Part of the clones is not present; checked against another copy, under half of the missing clones reflect an unresolved V gene, and the others are unexplained. The sample yields 75,000 to 100,000 clones; 70% to 85% were counted once. Approximately 15% of the sample is in the top ten clones. In the paper's terms, the treatment or condition label means: oral pan-JAK inhibitor, 5-10 mg twice daily. The sample in question was CD8+ T cells sorted from blood, obtained between weeks 43 and 45, from a patient treated with tofacitinib. The receptors here all came from a human donor with alopecia areata.

The chain combines TRBV7-9 with TRBJ1-1; no definite D call. Germline assignment: CDR1 SEHNR and CDR2 FQNEAQ (reference sequence). V was pared by 1 base and J by 1 base, with 7 bases between. This CDR3 comprises 14 residues. The CDR3 here is CASSLVRANTEAFF. CDR3 coding DNA: TGTGCCAGCAGCTTAGTCCGGGCGAACACTGAAGCTTTCTTT.

There are a few counts of this clone. This chain links TRBV7-8 with TRBJ2-7; D is undetermined. V lost 4 bases and J 6 bases, leaving 13 bases between the germline ends. Germline CDR1 reads SGHVS; CDR2 reads FQNEAQ. The CDR3 contains 13 residues. CDR3 loop: CASSSGWGPEQYF. The CDR3 bases are TGTGCCAGCAGCTCCGGGTGGGGTCCCGAGCAGTACTTC.

CDR3 sequence: CATSRDSQTEAFF. CDR3 nucleotide sequence: TGTGCCACCAGCCGGGACAGCCAGACTGAAGCTTTCTTT. This sequence joins TRBV15 and TRBJ1-1; 7 bases map to TRBD1. J gave up 5 bases and V 5 bases, and 5 bases lay outside the gene matches. Germline V gives CDR1 LNHNV, CDR2 YYDKDF (reference sequence). This CDR3 comprises 13 residues.

The chain couples TRBV9 to TRBJ1-1; D is unclear. The germline V gene has CDR1 SGDLS and CDR2 YYNGEE. Trimming cost V 0 bases and J 8 bases, with 11 bases left between them. The CDR3 contains 13 residues. The CDR3 sequence is CASSVGVASEAFF. DNA of the CDR3: TGTGCCAGCAGCGTAGGGGTGGCGTCAGAAGCTTTCTTT.

About this clone itself: In the same sample, other DNA sequences code for this CDR3. The rearrangement joins TRBV6-5 to TRBJ1-1; TRBD1 is a possible D gene (5 bases). V lost 0 bases and J 5 bases, leaving 7 bases between the germline ends. CDR3 length: 13 residues. Per the germline V gene, CDR1 is MNHEY and CDR2 is SVGAGI. The CDR3 region is CASSYSGGTEAFF. The CDR3 DNA reads as TGTGCCAGCAGTTACTCCGGGGGAACTGAAGCTTTCTTT.

In DNA form, the CDR3 reads TGTGCCAGCAGAATAGGTGGACTAATGAACACTGAAGCTTTCTTT. This sequence encodes CASRIGGLMNTEAFF. The genes are TRBV11-2 and TRBJ1-1; no clear D gene. This CDR3 region has 15 residues. V dropped 6 bases and J dropped 0 bases, with 14 bases sitting between them. Per the germline V gene, CDR1 is SGHAT and CDR2 is FQNNGV.

The chain links TRBV7-9 to TRBJ2-3, with D perhaps given as TRBD1 or TRBD2 (5 bases each). The CDR3 has 16 amino acids. Germline loops: CDR1 SEHNR, CDR2 FQNEAQ (reference sequence). V was pared by 0 bases and J by 5 bases, with 15 bases between. CDR3 region: CASSLAAKTGGDTQYF. The CDR3 DNA reads as TGTGCCAGCAGCTTAGCGGCAAAGACTGGGGGAGATACGCAGTATTTT. The variable domain in full, completed from reference TRBV7-9 and TRBJ2-3, reads DTGVSQNPRHKITKRGQNVTFRCDPISEHNRLYWYRQTLGQGPEFLTYFQNEAQLEKSRLLSDRFSAERPKGSFSTLEIQRTEQGDSAMYLCASSLAAKTGGDTQYFGPGTRLTVL.

Details on this clone: A junction end diverges from the germline sequence, so it may reflect a read error. The chain recombines TRBV5-1 with TRBJ1-1, with D hard to call. CDR1 is SGHRS and CDR2 is YFSETQ in the germline V gene. The CDR3 is 14 residues long. The CDR3 DNA sequence: TGCGCCAGCAGCTCGAACGCGGGGAACGCTGAAGCTTTCTTT. Translation: CASSSNAGNAEAFF.

The chain uses TRBV29-1 and TRBJ1-2; TRBD1 is a possible D gene (6 bases). The CDR3 spans 15 residues. CDR1 and CDR2 from the germline V gene are SQVTM and ANQGSEA. V shed 5 bases and J shed 5 bases, with 21 bases lying between them. Here the CDR3 reads CSVPEPSGVPYGYTF. CDR3 nucleotides: TGCAGCGTTCCAGAACCTTCAGGGGTACCTTATGGCTACACCTTC. Combining the CDR3 with reference TRBV29-1 and TRBJ1-2 gives the whole variable domain SAVISQKPSRDICQRGTSLTIQCQVDSQVTMMFWYRQQPGQSLTLIATANQGSEATYESGFVIDKFPISRPNLTFSTLTVSNMSPEDSSIYLCSVPEPSGVPYGYTFGSGTRLTVV.

The rearrangement joins TRBV30 to TRBJ2-7; 8 bases line up with TRBD2. V shed 0 bases and J 3 bases; nucleotides not matched to a gene: 7. This CDR3 contains 15 residues. Germline V gene lookup returns CDR1 GTSNPN and CDR2 SVGIG (reference sequence). The CDR3 coding sequence is TGTGCCTGGAGTGTAACGGGGGGGGCCCTCTACGAGCAGTACTTC. Translation gives CAWSVTGGALYEQYF. The full variable domain, completed using reference TRBV30 and TRBJ2-7, is SQTIHQWPATLVQPVGSPLSLECTVEGTSNPNLYWYRQAAGRGLQLLFYSVGIGQISSEVPQNLSASRPQDRQFILSSKKLLLSDSGFYLCAWSVTGGALYEQYFGPGTRLTVT.

The genes are TRBV27 and TRBJ2-5; 8 positions match TRBD2. The junction had 9 bases not matched to a gene; V was cut back by 4 bases and J by 11 bases. Per the germline V gene, CDR1 is MNHEY and CDR2 is SMNVEV (reference sequence). The CDR3 length is 13 residues. The DNA for the CDR3 is TGTGCCAGCAGTTCCGGGGGGGTCTGGGAGCAGTACTTC. Translating it yields CASSSGGVWEQYF.

The chain uses TRBV27 and TRBJ1-2, with a possible D match to TRBD1 (5 bases). Trimming cost V 6 bases and J 6 bases, with 26 bases left between them. The CDR3 has 17 residues. Germline assignment: CDR1 MNHEY and CDR2 SMNVEV (reference sequence). CDR3 in amino acids: CASRDRDLISDINGYTF. The CDR3, as DNA: TGTGCCAGCAGAGATCGGGACCTTATCTCGGATATTAATGGCTACACCTTC.

V and J are TRBV4-2 and TRBJ2-5; 7 bases match TRBD2. Germline V CDR1 and CDR2: LGHNA, YNFKEQ. The CDR3 runs 16 residues. With V trimmed by 0 bases and J by 0 bases, 4 bases remained unmatched. Here the CDR3 reads CASSQESGTNQETQYF. CDR3 DNA: TGTGCCAGCAGCCAAGAATCCGGGACTAACCAAGAGACCCAGTACTTC.

The chain joins TRBV14 to TRBJ2-7, with TRBD1 as a possible D gene (6 bases). In germline, CDR1 is SGHDN, CDR2 FVKESK. V gave up 0 bases and J gave up 3 bases, with 12 bases separating them. The CDR3 has 15 residues. The CDR3 bases are TGTGCCAGCAGCCAAGATCAGGGACAAATCTACGAGCAGTACTTC. It is translated as CASSQDQGQIYEQYF.

This clone appeared a few times. The chain employs TRBV4-1 and TRBJ1-4, with D hard to call. Trimming took 0 bases from V and 5 from J, leaving 13 bases between them. The CDR3 is 16 residues long. Germline V lookup: CDR1 MGHRA, CDR2 YSYEKL. CDR3 nucleotides: TGCGCCAGCAGCCAAGAAAATGAGGCAGTGAATGAAAAACTGTTTTTT. This codes for CASSQENEAVNEKLFF.

This clone was seen only a few times. The J gene is TRBJ1-1, the V gene TRBV6-6; D perhaps matches TRBD1 (6 bases). V was cut by 6 bases and J by 3 bases, with 20 bases left in between. Germline V lookup: CDR1 MNHNY, CDR2 SVGAGI (reference sequence). The CDR3 runs to 16 residues. The CDR3 region has the DNA TGTGCCAGCAGCCAGATAGGACAGACCAGATACACTGAAGCTTTCTTT. Its translation is CASSQIGQTRYTEAFF.